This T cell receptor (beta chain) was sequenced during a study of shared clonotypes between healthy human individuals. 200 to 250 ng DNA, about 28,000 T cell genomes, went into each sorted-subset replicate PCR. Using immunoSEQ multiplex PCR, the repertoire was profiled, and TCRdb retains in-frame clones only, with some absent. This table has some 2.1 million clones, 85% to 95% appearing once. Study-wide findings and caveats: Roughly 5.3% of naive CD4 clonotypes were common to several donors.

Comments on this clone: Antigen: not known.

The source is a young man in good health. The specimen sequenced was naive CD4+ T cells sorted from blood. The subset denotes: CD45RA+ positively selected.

The chain's CDR3 is CASRGQMKAFF. In DNA form, the CDR3 reads TGTGCCTCACGGGGCCAGATGAAGGCTTTCTTT. J is TRBJ1-1 and V is TRBV28; tentatively, D is TRBD1 (5 bases). V gave up 11 bases and J gave up 11 bases, with 18 bases separating them. In germline, CDR1 is MDHEN, CDR2 SYDVKM. There are 11 residues in the CDR3.